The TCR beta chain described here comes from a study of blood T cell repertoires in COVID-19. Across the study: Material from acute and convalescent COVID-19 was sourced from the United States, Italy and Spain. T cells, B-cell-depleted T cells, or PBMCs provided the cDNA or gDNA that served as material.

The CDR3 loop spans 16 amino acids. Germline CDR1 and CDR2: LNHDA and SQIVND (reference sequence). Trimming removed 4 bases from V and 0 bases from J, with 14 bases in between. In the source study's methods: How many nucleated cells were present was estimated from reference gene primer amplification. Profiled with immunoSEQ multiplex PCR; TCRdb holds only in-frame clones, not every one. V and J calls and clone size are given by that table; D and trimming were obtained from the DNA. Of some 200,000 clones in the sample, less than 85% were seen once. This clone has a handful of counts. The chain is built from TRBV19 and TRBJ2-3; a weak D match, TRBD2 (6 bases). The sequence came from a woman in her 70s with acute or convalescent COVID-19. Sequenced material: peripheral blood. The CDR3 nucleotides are TGTGCCAGTAGTACGACTAGGACGACTAGCACAGATACGCAGTATTTT. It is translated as CASSTTRTTSTDTQYF.